The source of this T cell receptor beta chain is a study of CD8 T cells in Susac syndrome. TCR beta sequences were obtained from blood CD8+ and CD4+ T cells. The multiple sclerosis controls were treatment-naive patients, and their relapsing-remitting disease was stable or active. Random hexamers were used to reverse transcribe the RNA input (about 0.45 to 1 ug). The TCR beta CDR3 was amplified by immunoSEQ multiplex PCR across 54 Vbeta, 13 Jbeta. MiXCR, applied by TCRdb to the immunoSEQ multiplex PCR reads, yields one record per CDR3 protein. The repertoire has almost 450,000 distinct CDR3 sequences, around 83% of them found once; the top ten carry under 0.15%. Germline lookup yields CDR1 SGHRS and CDR2 YFSETQ. The CDR3 has 13 amino acids. Trimming left V 1 base short and J 8 bases short, with 12 bases between. This clonotype occurred once.

The chain combines TRBV5-1 with TRBJ1-1; D gene uncertain. What was sequenced was CD8+ T cells from PBMCs. This sequence originates from a human donor with multiple sclerosis. This CDR3 reads CASSLKNAEEAFF. The CDR3 DNA is TGCGCCAGCAGCTTGAAGAACGCAGAAGAAGCTTTCTTT. The whole variable domain, remainder taken from reference TRBV5-1 and TRBJ1-1, is KAGVTQTPRYLIKTRGQQVTLSCSPISGHRSVSWYQQTPGQGLQFLFEYFSETQRNKGNFPGRFSGRQFSNSRSEMNVSTLELGDSALYLCASSLKNAEEAFFGQGTRLTVV.